The subject of this entry is one T cell receptor (beta chain). This sample is part of a study of blood T cell repertoires in COVID-19. Overall study context: The United States, Italy and Spain were the sources of the acute and convalescent COVID-19 samples.

In the source study's methods: The assay estimated nucleated cells by amplifying reference gene primers. Assay: immunoSEQ multiplex PCR; the TCRdb copy retains only in-frame clones and omits some. For V, J and clone size, that table is used; D and trimming come from the DNA. The sample includes about 300,000 clones, about 90% of them seen just once. Trimming cost V 2 bases and J 2 bases, with 9 bases left between them. Germline lookup yields CDR1 MNHEY and CDR2 SMNVEV (reference sequence). This CDR3 is 14 amino acids long. The receptor was isolated from a man aged 18 to 29 who had recovered from COVID-19. Sequenced: peripheral blood. The rearrangement uses TRBV27 and TRBJ1-2; a possible D gene is TRBD1 (5 bases). CDR3 sequence (DNA): TGTGCCAGCAGTTTAGGCGCAGGGAACTATGGCTACACCTTC. Amino acids: CASSLGAGNYGYTF.